This T cell receptor beta chain was recovered during a study of naive and memory T cell subsets. Two oligonucleotides, mixed equimolar, formed the beta constant-region primer covering TRBC1 and TRBC2. One entry per CDR3 protein results from TCRdb running MiXCR on the UMI-ligation and nested PCR reads. The sample includes some 87,000 distinct CDR3 sequences, around 7% seen only once; the top ten take more than 1.5%. This clonotype has ten or more counts. The V gene's germline CDR1 is MNHEY and CDR2 SVGAGI. Trimming removed 5 bases at V and 0 bases at J, with 12 bases between. This CDR3 has 15 residues.

Specimen: central memory CD4+ T cells from blood. The sequence derives from a human donor in good health. V is TRBV6-5 and J is TRBJ2-3; possible D gene TRBD2, 5 bases. Written as DNA, the CDR3 is TGTGCCAGCAGTCGTCGGGGTGCTAGCACAGATACGCAGTATTTT. Amino acids: CASSRRGASTDTQYF.